This T cell receptor beta chain is from a study of blood T cell repertoires in COVID-19. Study-level background: Whether acute or convalescent, the COVID-19 samples came from the United States, Italy and Spain. Sample material is recorded as cDNA or gDNA derived from T cells, B-cell-depleted T cells, or PBMCs.

As processed by the authors: Using reference gene primer amplification, nucleated cell counts were estimated. Sequencing was performed with immunoSEQ multiplex PCR; in TCRdb, only in-frame clones are kept and a portion is missing. From that table come the V and J calls and clone size; the DNA was used to work out D and trimming. The sample has 70,000 to 95,000 clones, about four fifths seen once; the top ten hold 20%. Germline values: CDR1 MNHEY, CDR2 SVGAGI. The CDR3 has 14 residues. The V end lost 2 bases, the J end lost 7 bases, and 14 bases lay between the germline ends. The TCR sequence derives from a woman between 65 and 79 years old with acute or convalescent COVID-19. Sequenced material: peripheral blood. The gene calls are TRBV6-5 and TRBJ1-2; D is unresolved. CDR3 sequence reads: CASSYARGGGGYTF. The CDR3 coding sequence is TGTGCCAGCAGTTACGCCCGGGGAGGAGGTGGCTACACCTTC.